This T cell receptor (beta chain) was observed in a study of blood T cell repertoires in COVID-19. TCRdb's table, derived via immunoSEQ multiplex PCR, lists solely in-frame clones and lacks some. The sample records approximately 250,000 clones, more than 75% being singletons. The CDR3 has 14 residues. Per germline, CDR1 LNHDA and CDR2 SQIVND (reference sequence). The V end lost 1 base, the J end lost 3 bases, and 9 bases lay between the germline ends. The material sequenced was PBMCs or T cells enriched from blood (not recorded which). The receptor was derived from a woman aged 55-69 years in a cohort exposed to, infected with or recovered from COVID-19 (not recorded which). The V gene is TRBV19, the J gene TRBJ2-5, with D possibly TRBD2 on 6 matching bases. CDR3 sequence: CASSIGGGKETQYF. The CDR3 DNA is TGTGCCAGTAGTATAGGCGGCGGGAAAGAGACCCAGTACTTC.